This TCR beta chain was obtained from a study of OX40 agonist ivuxolimab in advanced cancers. Whole-study context: Patients achieving partial responses numbered three: one hepatocellular carcinoma case and two cutaneous melanoma cases. Study-level points and caveats: Among expanded peripheral T cells, antigen specificity went undetermined.

Autoimmune disease history or systemic immunosuppression led to patient exclusion. Sequencing was performed with immunoSEQ multiplex PCR; in TCRdb, only in-frame clones are kept and a portion is missing. The table shows tens of thousands of clones, with more than 75% occurring only once. V lost 0 bases to trimming and J lost 4 bases; unmatched junction nucleotides: 10. The CDR3 runs 17 residues. Germline values: CDR1 SGHRS, CDR2 YFSETQ. Remarks on this clone: Antigen: not known.

The sequencing here drew on CD4+ or CD8+ T cells sorted from blood, taken in a trial of the OX40 agonist ivuxolimab. The receptor was derived from an adult with an advanced solid tumor such as melanoma, head and neck, liver or kidney cancer. The J gene is TRBJ1-1, the V gene TRBV5-1; 9 bases line up with TRBD1. This CDR3 is CASSLGPGQGRGTEAFF. The CDR3 nucleotides are TGCGCCAGCAGCTTGGGGCCGGGACAGGGAAGGGGCACTGAAGCTTTCTTT.